This T cell receptor (beta chain) was identified in a study of chemoradiotherapy in HPV16-positive cancers. Measured with immunoSEQ multiplex PCR; TCRdb has only the in-frame clones, and not every one. The sample gives about 6,200 clones, 83% of which show up once; around 6.5% is in the top ten. Over chemoradiotherapy, repertoires were sampled more than once. Regarding this clone: No antigen is known for it.

CDR3 length equals 13 residues. Germline V gene lookup returns CDR1 LNHDA and CDR2 SQIVND (reference sequence). Deletions cut 4 bases from V and 6 bases from J, with 10 bases between. Whole-study findings and limits: Candidate HPV-specific clones and E7-related TCR motifs grew in tumor during treatment.

This TCR was sampled from a human donor with HPV-associated anogenital cancer. This chain links TRBV19 with TRBJ1-5, with a weak D call TRBD1 (6 bases). The sequenced sample was tumor tissue, obtained from a patient who underwent chemoradiotherapy. DNA for the CDR3: TGTGCCAGTAGTAAAGAGGGGGTTCAGCCCCAGCATTTT. This sequence encodes CASSKEGVQPQHF.